Following are 20 T cell receptor beta chains from one sample sequenced in a study of Ad26.COV2.S vaccination and SARS-CoV-2 variants. Regarding treatment: some 20 received Ad26.COV2.S at low or high dose, single or two shots; roughly 5 received placebo; per-sample allocation not given. Sampling took place 63 days after the first vaccine or placebo injection. Repertoires were generated with immunoSEQ multiplex PCR, while TCRdb's copy carries only in-frame clones and drops some. The sample lists a few hundred thousand clones, approximately 83% occurring once. The specimen comprised peripheral blood, sampled in a trial of Ad26.COV2.S vaccine versus placebo. Receptors originate from a person aged 18-60 years who received the Ad26.COV2.S COVID-19 vaccine or a placebo.

The chain recombines TRBV7-6 with TRBJ2-5, with D perhaps matching TRBD1 or TRBD2 (5 bases each). CDR1 and CDR2 (germline): SGHVS, FNYEAQ. Trimming removed 4 bases at V and 4 bases at J, with 19 bases between. The CDR3 runs 16 residues. CDR3 DNA: TGTGCCAGCAGCTCAAGCCCGGGACGCCTCGGAGAGACCCAGTACTTC. Encoded protein: CASSSSPGRLGETQYF.

The chain links TRBV6-1 to TRBJ1-6; D ambiguous. Per the germline V gene, CDR1 is MNHNS and CDR2 is SASEGT. V lost 2 bases and J lost 7, with 9 bases in between. The CDR3 totals 14 residues. The CDR3 here is CASSERRVNSPLHF. The CDR3 coding sequence is TGTGCCAGCAGTGAAAGGAGGGTGAATTCACCCCTCCACTTT.

V gene TRBV6-4 combines with J gene TRBJ2-1; 12 bases fit TRBD2. Germline CDR1 reads MRHNA; CDR2 reads SNTAGT. This CDR3 contains 17 residues. V lost 4 bases, J lost 0 bases, and 4 bases stayed unmatched. For the CDR3, the DNA is TGTGCCAGCAGTGCGACTAGCGGGAGACACTCCTACAATGAGCAGTTCTTC. Its translation: CASSATSGRHSYNEQFF.

As concerns this clone: This same CDR3 is encoded by further DNA sequences in the sample. The chain links TRBV5-1 to TRBJ2-1; 12 bases map to TRBD2. Germline CDR1 is SGHRS and CDR2 is YFSETQ. CDR3 size: 16 residues. Germline trimming cut 4 bases from V and 1 base from J; bases unmatched to any gene: 3. The CDR3 nucleotides are TGCGCCAGCAGCCTCGGACTAGCGGGGTCCTACAATGAGCAGTTCTTC. Its translation: CASSLGLAGSYNEQFF.

This chain connects TRBV15 to TRBJ1-5; no firm D call. The CDR3 sequence is 14 residues long. Deletions cut 0 bases from V and 3 bases from J, with 6 bases between. Looked up from germline, CDR1 is LNHNV and CDR2 is YYDKDF (reference sequence). The CDR3 protein is CATSRDLANQPQHF. The CDR3 DNA is TGTGCCACCAGCAGAGATTTAGCCAATCAGCCCCAGCATTTT. Together with reference TRBV15 and TRBJ1-5, the CDR3 gives the full variable domain: DAMVIQNPRYQVTQFGKPVTLSCSQTLNHNVMYWYQQKSSQAPKLLFHYYDKDFNNEADTPDNFQSRRPNTSFCFLDIRSPGLGDTAMYLCATSRDLANQPQHFGDGTRLSIL.

The V gene is TRBV2, the J gene TRBJ2-3, with TRBD2 identical over 7 bases. CDR1 is SNHLY and CDR2 is FYNNEI in the germline V gene. CDR3 length: 15 residues. The J segment lost 11 bases and the V segment lost 7 bases, leaving 18 bases of the junction unmatched. The CDR3: CASTSGDYLIPGQYF. The CDR3 DNA is TGTGCCAGCACAAGCGGGGACTACCTAATCCCCGGGCAGTATTTT.

The chain links TRBV9 to TRBJ1-5; the D is unclear. V was shortened by 3 bases and J by 5 bases, with 15 bases between the two germline ends. The CDR3 loop spans 15 amino acids. Germline CDR1 is SGDLS and CDR2 is YYNGEE. CDR3 in DNA: TGTGCCAGCAGCGGGAGCCCAAACCCTTATCAGCCCCAGCATTTT. Translating it yields CASSGSPNPYQPQHF.

The chain has TRBV9 and TRBJ2-2, with D perhaps matching TRBD2 (6 bases). The CDR3 is 16 amino acids. Germline lookup yields CDR1 SGDLS and CDR2 YYNGEE. V gave up 5 bases and J gave up 1 base, with 15 bases separating them. CDR3 DNA: TGTGCCAGCAGTGCCGCCGGGACTCTGAACACCGGGGAGCTGTTTTTT. This gives the protein CASSAAGTLNTGELFF.

The V gene is TRBV4-2, the J gene TRBJ1-1; D possibly corresponds to TRBD1 (5 bases). Germline V gene lookup returns CDR1 LGHNA and CDR2 YNFKEQ. CDR3 size: 14 residues. With 4 bases removed from V and 4 bases from J, the gap between germline ends came to 13 bases. The CDR3 DNA is TGTGCCAGCAGCCTCAGGGTGAGCGGCACTGAAGCTTTCTTT. Translation gives CASSLRVSGTEAFF.

This chain uses TRBV5-8 with TRBJ1-5; 7 bases map to TRBD1. Losses at the gene ends were 0 bases for V and 6 bases for J; bases not matched to a gene: 3. Per germline, CDR1 SGHTS and CDR2 YDEGEE. The CDR3 totals 14 residues. Here the CDR3 DNA reads TGTGCCAGCAGCTTGGGACAGGGTGTTCAGCCCCAGCATTTT. Translated: CASSLGQGVQPQHF.

The chain employs TRBV5-1 and TRBJ2-7; unclear D gene. The V gene lost 0 bases and the J gene lost 6 bases, with 13 bases spanning the gap. Germline CDR1 reads SGHRS; CDR2 reads YFSETQ. The CDR3 runs 14 residues. CDR3 in amino acids: CASSLVRKVGEQYF. CDR3 in DNA: TGCGCCAGCAGCTTGGTGCGGAAGGTTGGCGAGCAGTACTTC.

The V and J genes are TRBV7-2 and TRBJ2-2, with D possibly being TRBD1 (5 bases). Per the germline V gene, CDR1 is SGHTA and CDR2 is FQGNSA. Deletions cut 7 bases from V and 4 bases from J, with 13 bases between. The length of the CDR3 is 14 residues. CDR3 region: CASTAQQVTGELFF. The CDR3 bases are TGTGCCAGCACCGCCCAACAGGTCACCGGGGAGCTGTTTTTT. The entire variable domain, with the rest obtained from reference TRBV7-2 and TRBJ2-2, is as follows: GAGVSQSPSNKVTEKGKDVELRCDPISGHTALYWYRQSLGQGLEFLIYFQGNSAPDKSGLPSDRFSAERTGGSVSTLTIQRTQQEDSAVYLCASTAQQVTGELFFGEGSRLTVL.

The rearrangement uses TRBV10-3 and TRBJ1-4; a possible D gene is TRBD1 (5 bases). This CDR3 spans 16 amino acids. The V end lost 8 bases, the J end lost 4 bases, and 20 bases lay between the germline ends. From germline, CDR1 is ENHRY and CDR2 SYGVKD. The CDR3 here is CAIVLGGDGDNEKLFF. CDR3 DNA: TGTGCCATCGTGCTCGGGGGGGACGGGGATAATGAAAAACTGTTTTTT.

J is TRBJ2-7 and V is TRBV5-1, with 10 nucleotides matching TRBD1. This CDR3 region has 16 residues. The J segment lost 6 bases and the V segment lost 4 bases, leaving 13 bases of the junction unmatched. The germline CDR1 and CDR2 sequences are SGHRS and YFSETQ. The CDR3 reads CASSQEPGQGNIEQYF. The CDR3 DNA reads as TGCGCCAGCAGCCAAGAACCGGGACAGGGGAACATCGAGCAGTACTTC.

The V call is TRBV3-1 (or the pseudogene TRBV3-2), the J call TRBJ1-3; D gene ambiguous. The CDR3 totals 16 residues. The V gene's germline CDR1 is LGHDT and CDR2 YNNKEL (reference sequence). V was cut by 0 bases and J by 4 bases, with 13 bases left in between. The CDR3 coding sequence is TGTGCCAGCAGCCAAGACGTAACAGCGACGGGAAACACCATATATTTT. Its protein product is CASSQDVTATGNTIYF.

The rearrangement joins TRBV7-2 to TRBJ2-1, with a possible D match to TRBD2 (6 bases). V was pared by 2 bases and J by 4 bases, with 12 bases between. The CDR3 covers 15 residues. Germline V gene lookup returns CDR1 SGHTA and CDR2 FQGNSA. For the CDR3, the DNA is TGTGCCAGCAGCTTATCTAGGGACTTATACAATGAGCAGTTCTTC. It yields the protein CASSLSRDLYNEQFF. The full variable domain, completed using reference TRBV7-2 and TRBJ2-1, is GAGVSQSPSNKVTEKGKDVELRCDPISGHTALYWYRQSLGQGLEFLIYFQGNSAPDKSGLPSDRFSAERTGGSVSTLTIQRTQQEDSAVYLCASSLSRDLYNEQFFGPGTRLTVL.

The chain combines TRBV12-3 or TRBV12-4 with TRBJ2-2; D unresolved. Trimming cost V 3 bases and J 6 bases, with 5 bases left between them. This CDR3 comprises 12 residues. The CDR3 spells CASSFKAGELFF. The CDR3 DNA reads TGTGCCAGCAGTTTTAAGGCCGGGGAGCTGTTTTTT.

This chain joins TRBV25-1 and TRBJ2-1, with D unresolved. Trimming took off 0 bases at V and 2 bases at J, with 2 bases between the two ends. Germline CDR1 MGHDK, CDR2 SYGVNS. This CDR3 contains 13 residues. CDR3 protein: CASSEYTYNEQFF. The CDR3 DNA reads as TGTGCCAGCAGTGAATATACCTACAATGAGCAGTTCTTC. The full variable domain, with the rest looked up from reference TRBV25-1 and TRBJ2-1, is EADIYQTPRYLVIGTGKKITLECSQTMGHDKMYWYQQDPGMELHLIHYSYGVNSTEKGDLSSESTVSRIRTEHFPLTLESARPSHTSQYLCASSEYTYNEQFFGPGTRLTVL.

The chain couples TRBV7-9 to TRBJ1-4, with 7 bases aligning to TRBD1. V lost 5 bases, J lost 5 bases, and 5 bases stayed unmatched. The CDR3 contains 14 residues. Germline V gene sequence: CDR1 SEHNR, CDR2 FQNEAQ (reference sequence). In nucleotides, the CDR3 is TGTGCCAGCAGCCCGGGCAGGGGGAATGAAAAACTGTTTTTT. Residues: CASSPGRGNEKLFF.

This chain links TRBV2 with TRBJ1-4; 9 bases fit TRBD1. With 6 bases clipped from V and 5 bases from J, the junction kept 4 bases outside the gene matches. Germline V gene lookup returns CDR1 SNHLY and CDR2 FYNNEI. CDR3 length: 14 amino acids. The CDR3 is CASRPGTGNEKLFF. In DNA form, the CDR3 reads TGTGCCAGCAGACCCGGGACAGGGAATGAAAAACTGTTTTTT.